The rows below give T cell receptor beta chains drawn from one sample of a study of CD8 T cells in Susac syndrome. TCRdb independently ran MiXCR on the immunoSEQ multiplex PCR reads; one entry per CDR3 protein. The sample yields 100,000 to 150,000 distinct CDR3 sequences, approximately 79% seen once. The source material was CD8+ T cells from PBMCs. Receptors were obtained from a human donor with multiple sclerosis. Each CDR3 is given without its conserved first and last residue.

>TRBJ2-7|TRBV11-2
ASSLKQYEQY
>TRBJ1-2|TRBV6-1
ASSVRQKDVYGYT
>TRBJ2-6|TRBV7-9
ASSPWTADSGANVLT
>TRBJ2-2|TRBV14
ASSLGTGLTGELF
>TRBJ2-7|TRBV27
ASSFSGIYEQY
>TRBJ2-1|TRBV7-8
ASSLEVFLANDLYNEQF
>TRBJ2-1|TRBV19
ASSTSLGPDEQF
>TRBJ1-1|TRBV7-9
ASSYPPGHEAF
>TRBJ2-1|TRBV20-1
SPVPLSSAETVYNEQF
>TRBJ2-5|TRBV12-3/TRBV12-4
ASSLDQMGLGETQY
>TRBJ2-3|TRBV28
ASKWEGTDTQY
>TRBJ2-5|TRBV20-1
SARRRETQY
>TRBJ1-2|TRBV6-1
ASRQPGDYGYT
>TRBJ1-5|TRBV19
ASSIMTGEQPQH
>TRBJ1-2|TRBV19
ASTRRVFYGYT
>TRBJ2-3|TRBV29-1
SVAGTSNTDTQY
>TRBJ1-2|TRBV5-8
ASSVEGQGSHSYGYT
>TRBJ1-2|TRBV29-1
SVEDYGYT
>TRBJ2-7|TRBV7-9
ASSLLTGDGEQY
>TRBJ2-2|TRBV25-1
ASSDVVWNTGELF
>TRBJ2-1|TRBV5-5
ASSLRTGVHEQF
>TRBJ2-1|TRBV2
ASSKDQYNEQF
>TRBJ1-2|TRBV25-1
ASYRDRNGYT
>TRBJ2-1|TRBV5-6
ASSNVVPGDEQF
>TRBJ1-1|TRBV20-1
SARDGTGVSAF
>TRBJ1-5|TRBV6-4
ASSPGTEGNQPQH
>TRBJ1-1|TRBV27
ASSFKPNTEAF
>TRBJ2-1|TRBV5-1
ASSWDGTGHNEQF
>TRBJ2-1|TRBV28
ASTGTIRNEQF
>TRBJ1-2|TRBV5-8
ASSHRGIVYGYT
>TRBJ2-3|TRBV12-3/TRBV12-4
ASSNLAGGPDTQY
>TRBJ2-1|TRBV12-3/TRBV12-4
ASSFPGGPNEQF
>TRBJ2-6|TRBV28
ATDSPAEGANVLT
>TRBJ2-1|TRBV12-3/TRBV12-4
ASSLTSGPHNEQF
>TRBJ2-7|TRBV7-9
ASSEETYEQY
>TRBJ2-3|TRBV3-1
ASSQDWEPGTDTQY
>TRBJ2-1|TRBV20-1
SAREGGGPYNEQF
>TRBJ1-1|TRBV4-3
ASSRTADTEAF
>TRBJ1-2|TRBV7-9
LLERGQKDGYT
>TRBJ2-2|TRBV27
ASGLLVSGELF
>TRBJ1-5|TRBV7-9
ASSLGSQPQH
>TRBJ2-7|TRBV4-1
ASSQEGRDYEQY
>TRBJ2-5|TRBV12-3/TRBV12-4
ASTQRDLGGETQY
>TRBJ2-3|TRBV30
AWNQISTDTQY
>TRBJ2-7|TRBV18
ASSPRRDRDINEQY
>TRBJ1-1|TRBV27
ASSWNRGPNTEAF
>TRBJ1-5|TRBV28
ASSFLSTEGNQPQH
>TRBJ2-7|TRBV12-3/TRBV12-4
ASSFRLAGYEQY
>TRBJ2-7|TRBV7-9
ASSYWTGGSYEQY
>TRBJ1-1|TRBV6-1
ASTMGAGVKAF
>TRBJ2-5|TRBV2
ASSAWRGVQETQY
>TRBJ1-5|TRBV5-6
ASSRDRAYEPQH
>TRBJ2-2|TRBV20-1
SARDPLRVPGELF
>TRBJ1-4|TRBV2
AVGQGAREKLF
>TRBJ2-1|TRBV7-8
ASSFQTNNEQF